The rows below give T cell receptor beta chains drawn from one sample of a study of beta chain features in type 1 diabetes. Clones were sequenced by immunoSEQ multiplex PCR, and TCRdb holds only the in-frame ones, with some missing. Among 240,000 or so clones listed, 11% to 15% were seen once. The source material was naive CD4+ T cells from blood. The receptors were sampled from a young man with type 1 diabetes. Each CDR3 is given with its conserved first and last residue. Fields, in order: V gene, J gene, clone size, CDR3 length, D gene, CDR3 DNA, CDR3 protein. The D gene is left open where the match is weak. Rows may omit the clone size; those that give it use once, few, many or a size class.

TRBV11-2	TRBJ2-7	NA	14	NA	TGTGCCAGCAGCTTCTGGCAGATCTCCTACGAGCAGTACTTC	CASSFWQISYEQYF
TRBV4-2	TRBJ2-3	NA	14	NA	TGTGCCAGCCGAGCCAACGGGGGTACAGATACGCAGTATTTT	CASRANGGTDTQYF
TRBV7-2	TRBJ2-5	NA	14	NA	TGTGCCAGCAGCTTTAATCAGGGCCAAGAGACCCAGTACTTC	CASSFNQGQETQYF
TRBV28	TRBJ2-2	few	16	TRBD2	TGTGCCAGCAGTTTGACCAGCGCGGGAGGCACCGGGGAGCTGTTTTTT	CASSLTSAGGTGELFF
TRBV7-9	TRBJ2-3	few	15	TRBD1	TGTGCCAGCAGCCCCGGGACAGGGGGCCCAGATACGCAGTATTTT	CASSPGTGGPDTQYF
TRBV2	TRBJ2-7	NA	13	NA	TGTGCCGGAGGGCAAAACAGGGGCGGGGAGCAGTACTTC	CAGGQNRGGEQYF
TRBV29-1	TRBJ1-1	NA	13	TRBD1	TGCAGCGTGGGGACAGAAATGAACACTGAAGCTTTCTTT	CSVGTEMNTEAFF
TRBV9	TRBJ1-1	NA	14	NA	TGTGCCAGCAGCCCAGGGGTAATAAGCACTGAAGCTTTCTTT	CASSPGVISTEAFF
TRBV5-1	TRBJ2-1	few	17	TRBD2	TGCGCCAGCAGCTTGGCCAAAGCGGGACGTGACTCCAATGAGCAGTTCTTC	CASSLAKAGRDSNEQFF
TRBV5-4	TRBJ2-1	NA	12	NA	TGTGCCAGCAGCCCAGGGATGAATGAGCAGTTCTTC	CASSPGMNEQFF
TRBV7-9	TRBJ1-5	NA	15	TRBD1	TGTGCCAGCAGCTTACCAGGGGGCGACAATCAGCCCCAGCATTTT	CASSLPGGDNQPQHF
TRBV5-1	TRBJ2-6	NA	16	NA	TGCGCCAGCAGCTTGGACCCCAGCTCTGGGGCCAACGTCCTGACTTTC	CASSLDPSSGANVLTF
TRBV5-6	TRBJ1-2	NA	15	TRBD1	TGTGCCAGCAGCCGGCGACAGGGGATAGGCTATGGCTACACCTTC	CASSRRQGIGYGYTF
TRBV30	TRBJ2-5	few	13	TRBD1	TGTGCCTGGAGACACAGGGGATGGGAGACCCAGTACTTC	CAWRHRGWETQYF
TRBV5-1	TRBJ2-3	NA	12	NA	TGCGCCAGCAGCACGACAGCAGATACGCAGTATTTT	CASSTTADTQYF
TRBV5-6	TRBJ1-5	NA	15	NA	TGTGCCAGCAGCCTGGACGGTTCCCGCAATCAGCCCCAGCATTTT	CASSLDGSRNQPQHF
TRBV5-1	TRBJ2-7	NA	14	TRBD2	TGCGCCAGCAGAACCGGGACTAGCGGCTACGAGCAGTACTTC	CASRTGTSGYEQYF
TRBV7-2	TRBJ2-7	NA	15	NA	TGTGCCAGCAGCTTAGGGGCAGGGGCCGGCTACGAGCAGTACTTC	CASSLGAGAGYEQYF
TRBV27	TRBJ2-5	few	12	NA	TGTGCCAGCAGTTTACCGGAGGGGACCCAGTACTTC	CASSLPEGTQYF
TRBV5-1	TRBJ2-3	few	16	TRBD1	TGCGCCAGCAGCGACCCACCCGGGACAGCGAGCGATACGCAGTATTTT	CASSDPPGTASDTQYF
TRBV5-4	TRBJ2-1	NA	15	NA	TGTGCCAGCAGCCCCGGGACGCGGGGACGCAATGAGCAGTTCTTC	CASSPGTRGRNEQFF
TRBV10-3	TRBJ1-2	few	13	NA	TGTGCCATCAGTAGGGAGCCTAAAGGTGGCTACACCTTC	CAISREPKGGYTF
TRBV25-1	TRBJ1-1	NA	17	NA	TGTGCCAGCAGTGAATCCCGACAGGTTACGACGAACACTGAAGCTTTCTTT	CASSESRQVTTNTEAFF
TRBV5-4	TRBJ2-5	few	15	TRBD2	TGTGCCAGCAGCCGTAGCGGGGGGGCCAGGGAGACCCAGTACTTC	CASSRSGGARETQYF
TRBV4-2	TRBJ1-6	NA	15	TRBD1	TGTGCCAGCAGCCAAGTTTGGGACAGGGACTCACCCCTCCACTTT	CASSQVWDRDSPLHF
TRBV28	TRBJ2-2	NA	16	NA	TGTGCCAGCAGCCGTGACCTAGCAGGGAACACCGGGGAGCTGTTTTTT	CASSRDLAGNTGELFF
TRBV28	TRBJ1-4	NA	13	TRBD1	TGTGCCAGCAGGGGACAGGGAAATGAAAAACTGTTTTTT	CASRGQGNEKLFF
TRBV9	TRBJ1-3	NA	15	NA	TGTGCCAGCAGCACTCAGGGGAGCTCTGGAAACACCATATATTTT	CASSTQGSSGNTIYF
TRBV4-1	TRBJ1-6	NA	16	NA	TGCGCCAGCAGCAGTCGACATAGGCTGGAAAATTCACCCCTCCACTTT	CASSSRHRLENSPLHF
TRBV6-5	TRBJ1-1	few	14	NA	TGTGCCAGCAGTTACTCGAAGGGGGTAGCGGAAGCTTTCTTT	CASSYSKGVAEAFF
TRBV29-1	TRBJ2-1	NA	13	NA	TGCAGCGTTGATGACTACTCCTACAATGAGCAGTTCTTC	CSVDDYSYNEQFF
TRBV6-5	TRBJ2-7	NA	15	NA	TGTGCCAGCAGTTACTCGAGGGCAGCTACCTACGAGCAGTACTTC	CASSYSRAATYEQYF
TRBV6-1	TRBJ1-2	NA	13	NA	TGTGCCAGCAGTGAAGGGGAGGGATATGGCTACACCTTC	CASSEGEGYGYTF
TRBV29-1	TRBJ2-1	few	13	NA	TGCAGCGGGGGTCGGGGGGCAGGGAATGAGCAGTTCTTC	CSGGRGAGNEQFF
TRBV5-1	TRBJ2-5	NA	18	TRBD1	TGCGCCAGCAGCCCCAGCCGGGACAGAGCATCGTACCAAGAGACCCAGTACTTC	CASSPSRDRASYQETQYF
TRBV27	TRBJ2-7	NA	17	TRBD2	TGTGCCAGCAGTTTATCGCGACCGGGACTAGCGGGAGTTGAGCAGTACTTC	CASSLSRPGLAGVEQYF
TRBV18	TRBJ1-1	NA	15	TRBD1	TGTGCCAGCTCACTACCCCCGGACAGGGTTACTGAAGCTTTCTTT	CASSLPPDRVTEAFF
TRBV6-1	TRBJ2-1	NA	14	NA	TGTGCCAGCATCCTGGGAGATCTAAACAATGAGCAGTTCTTC	CASILGDLNNEQFF
TRBV2	TRBJ1-2	few	14	TRBD1	TGTGCCAGCAGTGAAGGGACAGGGAACTATGGCTACACCTTC	CASSEGTGNYGYTF
TRBV6-8	TRBJ1-1	NA	12	NA	TGTGCCAGCAGTTACGAAGCGCCTGAAGCTTTCTTT	CASSYEAPEAFF
TRBV5-6	TRBJ1-5	NA	15	NA	TGTGCCAGCAGCTTAGCAGGGTTGAGCAATCAGCCCCAGCATTTT	CASSLAGLSNQPQHF
TRBV6-1	TRBJ2-1	few	11	NA	TGTGCCAGCAGTGAATGGAGTGAGCAGTTCTTC	CASSEWSEQFF
TRBV18	TRBJ2-2	NA	14	NA	TGTGCCAGCTCACCACTTCAAAACACCGGGGAGCTGTTTTTT	CASSPLQNTGELFF
TRBV15	TRBJ2-7	NA	15	TRBD1	TGTGCCACCAGCAGGAGACAGGGGGGAGCCTACGAGCAGTACTTC	CATSRRQGGAYEQYF
TRBV30	TRBJ1-2	NA	10	NA	TGTGCCTGGGGAGGACAGGGCTACACCTTC	CAWGGQGYTF
TRBV27	TRBJ2-5	few	14	TRBD2	TGTGCCAGCAGTTTATTAGGGAGGGGAGAGACCCAGTACTTC	CASSLLGRGETQYF
TRBV7-2	TRBJ2-5	few	13	NA	TGTGCCAGCAGCTCGCCGGTACAAGAGACCCAGTACTTC	CASSSPVQETQYF
TRBV30	TRBJ2-1	NA	15	TRBD2	TGTGCCTGGAGTGTAGGCGGGAGTTTTGTCAATGAGCAGTTCTTC	CAWSVGGSFVNEQFF
TRBV6-6	TRBJ2-7	NA	14	TRBD1	TGTGCCAGCAGTTTCGGGACAGGGACCTACGAGCAGTACTTC	CASSFGTGTYEQYF
TRBV5-1	TRBJ2-7	few	14	NA	TGCGCCAGCAGCGTACAGGCGACACTATACGAGCAGTACTTC	CASSVQATLYEQYF
TRBV4-1	TRBJ2-3	few	16	NA	TGCGCCAGCAGCCAAGACCCGCGGGGAGTGGAAGATACGCAGTATTTT	CASSQDPRGVEDTQYF
TRBV7-9	TRBJ1-1	NA	18	NA	TGTGCCAGCAGCTTATTCTCGTTAGGGAGAGGTAGAAACACTGAAGCTTTCTTT	CASSLFSLGRGRNTEAFF